The TCR beta chain under discussion was sequenced for a study of identical twins. The study's findings and limits: Twin-shared out-of-frame alpha sequences showed excess low generation probability. Zero-insertion findings could be partly confounded by invariant cells (MAIT and iNKT cells). Its conclusions, products of cross-sectional statistical analysis, did not come from following the same donors. Excess sharing by twins proved weaker in beta out-of-frame sequences.

The CDR3 extends over 15 amino acids. CDR1 is MNHNS, CDR2 SASEGT, per germline. The V end lost 2 bases, the J end lost 2 bases, and 12 bases lay between the germline ends. On this clonotype: What it binds is unknown.

Each CDR3 protein gets one entry after TCRdb re-called the 5' RACE reads with MiXCR. The sample includes 1.5 million to 2 million distinct CDR3 sequences, 32% seen only once; the top ten take about 0.27%. Input material: cord blood. This sequence originates from a newborn girl in good health. This chain links TRBV6-1 with TRBJ1-2, with D possibly matching TRBD1 (5 bases). This CDR3 is CASSERQGTNYGYTF. The CDR3 region has the DNA TGTGCCAGCAGTGAACGGCAGGGAACGAACTATGGCTACACCTTC.